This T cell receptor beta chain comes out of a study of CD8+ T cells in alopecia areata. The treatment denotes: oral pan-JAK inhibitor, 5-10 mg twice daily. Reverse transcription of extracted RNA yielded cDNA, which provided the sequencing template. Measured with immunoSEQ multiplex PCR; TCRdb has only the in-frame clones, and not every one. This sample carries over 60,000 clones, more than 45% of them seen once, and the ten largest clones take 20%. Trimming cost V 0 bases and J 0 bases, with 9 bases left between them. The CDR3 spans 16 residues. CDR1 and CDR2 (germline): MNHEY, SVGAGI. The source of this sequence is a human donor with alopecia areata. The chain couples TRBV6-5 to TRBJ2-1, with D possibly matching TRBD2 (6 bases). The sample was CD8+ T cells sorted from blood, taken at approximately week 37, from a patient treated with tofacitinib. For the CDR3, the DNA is TGTGCCAGCAGTTACTCGACCGGGAGCTCCTACAATGAGCAGTTCTTC. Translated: CASSYSTGSSYNEQFF.